A single sample is the source of the 2 T cell receptor beta chains below, sequenced in a study of T-cell memory formation after mild COVID-19. Using its own MiXCR run on the 5' RACE reads, TCRdb lists one record per CDR3 protein. Among hundreds of thousands of distinct CDR3 sequences listed, about a sixth were seen once. Sequenced: PBMCs or a T cell subset sorted from them (not recorded which). The receptors stem from a man aged 18 to 30 who had mild COVID-19 (a few samples of this study predate the infection). Cell type and time point are not known.

The chain combines TRBV6-2 or TRBV6-3 with TRBJ1-2, with D perhaps matching TRBD1 (5 bases). From germline, CDR1 is MNHEY and CDR2 SVGEGT. Trimming stripped 5 bases from V and 6 bases from J, with 10 bases between. The CDR3 totals 12 residues. This CDR3 is CASSRGKDGYTF. CDR3 in DNA: TGTGCCAGCAGTCGGGGGAAGGATGGCTACACCTTC.

The chain employs TRBV5-1 and TRBJ2-2; D tentatively reads TRBD1 or TRBD2 (5 bases each). Trimming took off 4 bases at V and 6 bases at J, with 10 bases between the two ends. Germline CDR1 reads SGHRS; CDR2 reads YFSETQ. The CDR3 runs 13 residues. CDR3 amino acids: CASSAQGAGELFF. As DNA, the CDR3 is TGCGCCAGCAGCGCCCAGGGAGCCGGGGAGCTGTTTTTT.